This TCR beta chain is from a study of shared clonotypes between healthy human individuals. Turning to the study itself: Each donor contributed plates that comprised three CD4 naive, three CD4 memory, two CD8 naive and one CD8 memory. Findings and limits, study-wide: Sampling covered nothing but blood. Tissue TCR repertoires likely differ from those found in blood.

A note on this clone: Its cognate antigen is unknown.

It was at deep level that the assay was run. Replicate PCRs for sorted subsets used approximately 220 ng DNA; this equaled tens of thousands of T cell genomes. Sequenced by immunoSEQ multiplex PCR; TCRdb stores in-frame clones only, minus some. The sample contains over 1.5 million clones, nearly 99% of which appear only once. Germline assignment: CDR1 MNHNY and CDR2 SVGAGI (reference sequence). V dropped 8 bases and J dropped 3 bases, with 21 bases sitting between them. The CDR3 totals 16 residues. The receptor was isolated from a man under 40 in good health. This rearrangement joins TRBV6-6 to TRBJ2-3; possibly TRBD2 for D (6 bases). The sample consisted of naive CD4+ T cells sorted from blood. Subset denoted: CD45RA+ positively selected. The CDR3 sequence: CASADSGGISTDTQYF. As DNA, the CDR3 is TGTGCCAGCGCCGATTCTGGCGGGATTTCGACAGATACGCAGTATTTT.